This record concerns one TCR beta chain sequence. What it binds is not known. The data were taken from a study of lymphopenia after photon versus proton radiotherapy. Points from the study as a whole: Oligoclonal CD8+ Temra expansion after nadir drove photon patients' diversity drop.

Sequencing was performed with immunoSEQ multiplex PCR; in TCRdb, only in-frame clones are kept and a portion is missing. Here the sample spans 50,000 or so clones, around 90% being singletons. Germline loops: CDR1 ENHRY, CDR2 SYGVKD. The V gene lost 4 bases and the J gene lost 4 bases, with 13 bases spanning the gap. This CDR3 region has 14 residues. This TCR came from a woman between 40 and 55 years old with cholangiocarcinoma. J is TRBJ1-1 and V is TRBV10-3; D unresolved. The sample here was peripheral blood, taken from a patient treated with photon-based radiotherapy. CDR3 bases: TGTGCCATCAGTGTCCTGAGGGAAGGCACTGAAGCTTTCTTT. This gives the protein CAISVLREGTEAFF.